This T cell receptor beta chain was observed in a study of spatial heterogeneity in lung cancer. Looking at the study overall: The donors comprised approximately 75 untreated early-stage non-small cell lung cancer patients. When available, follow-up PBMC samples taken a median of roughly two years after resection were sequenced. Alpha-chain detections were consistently fewer than beta-chain detections among the sequences. Each unique TCR and UMI combination was seen more than ten times on average in raw reads.

Indicated time point: blood at routine non-recurrence follow-up after resection. Unsorted samples of tumor, nontumor lung or frozen PBMC had their whole RNA sequenced. One entry per CDR3 protein, called by TCRdb with MiXCR from the 5' RACE reads. The sample includes about 52,000 distinct CDR3 sequences, 7.4% of them seen just once. This clonotype showed up many times. Germline CDR1 and CDR2: SGHKS and YYEKEE (reference sequence). The CDR3 extends over 13 amino acids. V lost 4 bases to trimming and J lost 6 bases, with 10 bases between them. This sequence was found in a female donor with early-stage non-small cell lung cancer. The V call is TRBV5-5, the J call TRBJ2-2; D not certain. Sequencing used PBMCs, obtained at follow-up. This CDR3 is CASSNEQPGELFF. DNA for the CDR3: TGTGCCAGCAGCAATGAGCAACCCGGGGAGCTGTTTTTT.